One sample yielded the 8 T cell receptor beta chains listed below, sequenced in a study of identical twins. TCRdb itself ran the 5' RACE reads through MiXCR, one entry per CDR3 protein. The sample consists of some 230,000 distinct CDR3 sequences, 6.5% of them appearing once. The sample was also linked to a second study, of T cells expressing NK-cell markers.

The sequencing input was CD8+ T cells sorted from blood. The source is a woman between 18 and 29 years old in good health.

This chain joins TRBV4-1 and TRBJ1-2, with D possibly TRBD1 on 6 matching bases. Germline-derived CDR1 and CDR2 are MGHRA and YSYEKL. The CDR3 contains 14 residues. The V and J ends lost 4 bases and 0 bases respectively, with 9 bases between them. The CDR3 DNA follows: TGCGCCAGCAGCCTCCGGGACACTAACTATGGCTACACCTTC. Its translation: CASSLRDTNYGYTF.

This clonotype showed up many times. CDR3 nucleotides: TGCGCCAGCAGCCAAGGGCCGGACGCATGGTCGGATACGCAGTATTTT. This sequence encodes CASSQGPDAWSDTQYF. This sequence joins TRBV4-3 and TRBJ2-3; no firm D call. CDR1 is LGHNA, CDR2 YSLEER, per germline. This CDR3 comprises 16 residues. Trimming took 1 base from V and 6 from J, leaving 17 bases between them.

Only a few counts were recorded for this clonotype. The CDR3 reads CASRGGQMGLYEQYF. The DNA of the CDR3 is TGTGCCAGCAGGGGGGGACAGATGGGACTCTACGAGCAGTACTTC. V usage is TRBV6-1 and J usage is TRBJ2-7; perhaps TRBD1 as D (7 bases). Trimming took 6 bases from V and 3 from J, leaving 18 bases between them. This CDR3 contains 15 residues. Germline V CDR1 and CDR2: MNHNS, SASEGT.

The chain has TRBV6-5 and TRBJ2-2, with D possibly matching TRBD2 (5 bases). Trimming removed 5 bases at V and 7 bases at J, with 8 bases between. This CDR3 has 12 residues. Germline loops: CDR1 MNHEY, CDR2 SVGAGI. The CDR3 DNA reads as TGTGCCAGCAGTCACGGAGGCGGGGAGCTGTTTTTT. This gives the protein CASSHGGGELFF.

This clonotype qualifies as medium-sized. CDR3 in DNA: TGCGCCAGCAGCCAAGATTGGGGACTAGTCCGGCAAGAGACCCAGTACTTC. The encoded protein is CASSQDWGLVRQETQYF. The chain links TRBV4-1 to TRBJ2-5; 8 bases agree with TRBD2. Germline values: CDR1 MGHRA, CDR2 YSYEKL. The CDR3 covers 17 residues. Trimming at V came to 0 bases and at J to 2 bases, leaving 8 bases not matched to a gene.

This clonotype was counted ten times or more. The V gene is TRBV4-1, the J gene TRBJ2-7; 7 bases match TRBD1. From germline, CDR1 is MGHRA and CDR2 YSYEKL. The J segment lost 2 bases and the V segment lost 0 bases, leaving 7 bases of the junction unmatched. The CDR3 has 16 residues. CDR3 coding DNA: TGCGCCAGCAGCCAAGACCCGAGACAGGGTACCTACGAGCAGTACTTC. As protein: CASSQDPRQGTYEQYF.

This clonotype occurred many times. The chain joins TRBV29-1 to TRBJ2-1; TRBD2 is a possible D gene (7 bases). The V end lost 5 bases, the J end lost 11 bases, and 16 bases lay between the germline ends. The CDR3 contains 12 residues. CDR1 and CDR2 from the germline V gene are SQVTM and ANQGSEA. CDR3 sequence: CSVHGGLGQQFF. CDR3 bases: TGCAGCGTTCACGGGGGGCTCGGCCAGCAGTTCTTC.

This chain uses TRBV29-1 with TRBJ2-3; 7 nucleotides align to TRBD1. Trimming cost V 1 base and J 0 bases; bases outside gene matches: 10. Per germline, CDR1 SQVTM and CDR2 ANQGSEA. The CDR3 consists of 17 residues. This CDR3 reads CSVEARGTQSSTDTQYF. The CDR3 nucleotides read TGCAGCGTTGAAGCCAGGGGGACACAATCTAGCACAGATACGCAGTATTTT.